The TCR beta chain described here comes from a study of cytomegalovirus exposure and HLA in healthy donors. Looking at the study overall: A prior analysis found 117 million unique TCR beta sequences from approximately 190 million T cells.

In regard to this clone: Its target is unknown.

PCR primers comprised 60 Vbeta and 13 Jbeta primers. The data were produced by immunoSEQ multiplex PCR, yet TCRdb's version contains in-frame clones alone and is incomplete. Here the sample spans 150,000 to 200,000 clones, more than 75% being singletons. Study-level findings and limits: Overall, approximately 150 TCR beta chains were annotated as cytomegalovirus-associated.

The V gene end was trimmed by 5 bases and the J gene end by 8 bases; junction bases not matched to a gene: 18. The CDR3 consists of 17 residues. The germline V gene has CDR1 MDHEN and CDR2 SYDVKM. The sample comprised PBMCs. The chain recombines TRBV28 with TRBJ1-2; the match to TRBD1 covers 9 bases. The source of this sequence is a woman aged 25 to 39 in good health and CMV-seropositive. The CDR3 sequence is CASSPFLGGDRVQGYTF. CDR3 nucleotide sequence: TGTGCCAGCAGTCCCTTTTTAGGGGGGGACAGGGTTCAAGGCTACACCTTC.